This is a list of T cell receptor beta chains from one sample in a study of blood T cell repertoires in COVID-19. The protocol was immunoSEQ multiplex PCR, while the TCRdb copy is restricted to in-frame clones and leaves out a portion. The sample carries just over 250,000 clones, roughly 86% recorded once. Sequenced: peripheral blood. These receptors were taken from a woman aged 45-65 years with acute or convalescent COVID-19. Each CDR3 is given with its conserved first and last residue. D genes are given only for firm matches. Clone size appears in some rows only: once, few, many, or a class for an expanded clone.

CDR3 protein: CASSPGKGLAGQETQYF
CDR3 DNA: TGTGCCAGCAGCCCGGGGAAGGGACTAGCGGGACAAGAGACCCAGTACTTC
J gene: TRBJ2-5
clone size: NA
V gene: TRBV5-4
D gene: TRBD2

CDR3 protein: CASSAAGTGSWIAFF
CDR3 DNA: TGTGCCAGCAGCGCGGCCGGGACAGGGAGTTGGATAGCTTTCTTT
J gene: TRBJ1-1
clone size: NA
V gene: TRBV7-8
D gene: TRBD1

CDR3 protein: CASSLIGGTRQSEQYF
CDR3 DNA: TGTGCCAGCAGCTTAATTGGGGGGACGCGGCAGAGCGAGCAGTACTTC
J gene: TRBJ2-7
clone size: NA
V gene: TRBV7-9
D gene: NA

CDR3 protein: CASSHLSGRDYEQYF
CDR3 DNA: TGCGCCAGCAGCCACCTTAGCGGGAGGGACTACGAGCAGTACTTC
J gene: TRBJ2-7
clone size: few
V gene: TRBV4-3
D gene: TRBD2

CDR3 protein: CASSLVGPSNEKLFF
CDR3 DNA: TGTGCCAGCAGCTTAGTGGGGCCCTCGAATGAAAAACTGTTTTTT
J gene: TRBJ1-4
clone size: NA
V gene: TRBV7-9
D gene: NA

CDR3 protein: CASSSRTSGTYEQYF
CDR3 DNA: TGTGCCAGCAGCTCCCGGACTAGCGGGACCTACGAGCAGTACTTC
J gene: TRBJ2-7
clone size: NA
V gene: TRBV7-2
D gene: TRBD2

CDR3 protein: CATSRADRRYSNQPQHF
CDR3 DNA: TGTGCCACCAGCAGAGCGGACAGGCGGTATAGCAATCAGCCCCAGCATTTT
J gene: TRBJ1-5
clone size: NA
V gene: TRBV15
D gene: TRBD1

CDR3 protein: CASSPVAMNTEAFF
CDR3 DNA: TGTGCCAGCTCACCGGTGGCAATGAACACTGAAGCTTTCTTT
J gene: TRBJ1-1
clone size: NA
V gene: TRBV18
D gene: NA

CDR3 protein: CASSLYGAGVAYTEAFF
CDR3 DNA: TGTGCCAGCAGCTTGTATGGCGCAGGGGTGGCGTACACTGAAGCTTTCTTT
J gene: TRBJ1-1
clone size: NA
V gene: TRBV5-4
D gene: NA

CDR3 protein: CASSVGGGNTGELFF
CDR3 DNA: TGTGCCAGCAGCGTAGGAGGGGGAAACACCGGGGAGCTGTTTTTT
J gene: TRBJ2-2
clone size: few
V gene: TRBV9
D gene: NA

CDR3 protein: CASSPRTGRGKNQPQHF
CDR3 DNA: TGTGCCAGTAGTCCACGGACAGGTAGGGGGAAAAATCAGCCCCAGCATTTT
J gene: TRBJ1-5
clone size: NA
V gene: TRBV19
D gene: TRBD1